Detailed here is one T cell receptor beta chain. These data belong to a study of shared clonotypes between healthy human individuals. Germline lookup yields CDR1 LNHDA and CDR2 SQIVND (reference sequence). The CDR3 runs 16 residues. Deletions cut 3 bases from V and 7 bases from J, with 19 bases between. TCRdb's table, derived via immunoSEQ multiplex PCR, lists solely in-frame clones and lacks some. This table holds about 680,000 clones, approximately 73% found once. All donors were Caucasian adults living in Nashville, Tennessee. The chain couples TRBV19 to TRBJ1-5; D is uncertain. The sequenced sample consisted of memory CD4+ T cells sorted from blood. Stated subset: CD45RA-negative fraction. The source of this sequence is a woman in her twenties or thirties in good health. CDR3 DNA: TGTGCCAGTAGTATCTCCGGGAGTTCTTTCGGGCAGCCCCAGCATTTT. Protein sequence: CASSISGSSFGQPQHF.